Following are 21 T cell receptor beta chains from one sample sequenced in a study of T cells in Graves' hyperthyroidism and ophthalmopathy. From RNA transcripts, TCR beta CDR3 regions were amplified. Primed by the HTBI set, a first-round RT-PCR was run on the TCR CDR3. TCRdb independently ran MiXCR on the multiplex PCR reads; one entry per CDR3 protein. The data show hundreds of thousands of distinct CDR3 sequences, over 40% seen once. Sample: peripheral blood or thyroid tissue (not recorded which). The receptor set was obtained from an adult man with Graves' disease, either hyperthyroidism or ophthalmopathy (not recorded which).

Many counts were recorded for this clonotype. The V call is TRBV20-1, the J call TRBJ2-7, with D unresolved. The CDR3 contains 13 residues. Trimming took 1 base from V and 5 from J, leaving 12 bases between them. In germline, CDR1 is DFQATT, CDR2 SNEGSKA (reference sequence). In DNA, the CDR3 is TGCAGTGCTAGAGGGGCGCGTCTTCACGAGCAGTACTTC. It is translated as CSARGARLHEQYF.

This clonotype was detected only once. The genes are TRBV7-9 and TRBJ1-6; 8 nucleotides agree with TRBD1. With V trimmed by 4 bases and J by 7 bases, 6 bases remained unmatched. Looked up from germline, CDR1 is SEHNR and CDR2 is FQNEAQ (reference sequence). The CDR3 is 15 amino acids. DNA of the CDR3: TGTGCCAGCAGCTCCCTACAGGGGGACAATTCACCCCTCCACTTT. Its protein product is CASSSLQGDNSPLHF.

The chain carries TRBV29-1 and TRBJ2-2; 10 bases line up with TRBD1. The CDR3 has 14 amino acids. The V gene's germline CDR1 is SQVTM and CDR2 ANQGSEA. Trimming removed 4 bases from V and 3 bases from J; junction bases left unmatched: 2. The chain's CDR3 is CSVGQGAYTGELFF. The CDR3 DNA reads TGCAGCGTTGGACAGGGGGCCTACACCGGGGAGCTGTTTTTT.

This clonotype has a single count. J is TRBJ1-1 and V is TRBV2; the D gene is possibly TRBD1 (5 bases). CDR3 length: 16 amino acids. V was shortened by 0 bases and J by 1 base, with 12 bases between the two germline ends. Germline V lookup: CDR1 SNHLY, CDR2 FYNNEI. The CDR3 DNA sequence: TGTGCCAGCAGTGAAGCGCTTCAGGGAACGAACACTGAAGCTTTCTTT. It is translated as CASSEALQGTNTEAFF.

This clonotype was counted between two and nine times. Germline and junction disagree at one end, which may indicate a read error. The V gene is TRBV7-9, the J gene TRBJ1-4; D uncertain. Germline V gives CDR1 SEHNR, CDR2 FQNEAQ (reference sequence). This CDR3 comprises 12 residues. The CDR3 sequence is CAGSLVGEKLFF. CDR3 in DNA: TGTGCCGGCAGCTTAGTTGGGGAAAAACTGTTTTTT.

The rearrangement links TRBV2 to TRBJ2-6, with a weak D call TRBD2 (6 bases). CDR3 length: 15 amino acids. CDR1 and CDR2 from the germline V gene are SNHLY and FYNNEI. V was pared by 7 bases and J by 6 bases, with 16 bases between. CDR3 sequence (DNA): TGTGCCAGCACGGGGACTGCATCTCAGGCCAACGTCCTGACTTTC. This encodes CASTGTASQANVLTF.

This clonotype was found a few times. This chain connects TRBV5-8 to TRBJ2-7; TRBD2 aligns across 11 bases. V was clipped by 4 bases and J by 0 bases; unmatched bases: 9. CDR1 SGHTS and CDR2 YDEGEE come from the germline V gene. The CDR3 spans 17 residues. CDR3 sequence reads: CASSSWGLAEASYEQYF. The CDR3 DNA is TGTGCCAGCAGCAGCTGGGGACTAGCGGAGGCCTCCTACGAGCAGTACTTC.

The V call is TRBV15, the J call TRBJ1-1, with no clear D. With 3 bases removed from V and 1 base from J, the gap between germline ends came to 9 bases. CDR3 length equals 14 residues. Germline V gene data show CDR1 as LNHNV and CDR2 as YYDKDF (reference sequence). CDR3 DNA sequence: TGTGCCACCAGCAGGTTCGGGAAGAACACTGAAGCTTTCTTT. Translating it yields CATSRFGKNTEAFF.

For this clonotype: A read error may account for a junction end that differs from germline. The chain recombines TRBV10-3 with TRBJ2-7; TRBD1 might be the D (5 bases). The CDR3 is 14 amino acids. From germline, CDR1 is ENHRY and CDR2 SYGVKD. The CDR3 region is CASSYIQGRYEQYF. The CDR3 region has the DNA TGTGCCAGCAGTTACATCCAGGGAAGGTACGAGCAGTACTTC.

The sample holds one count of this clonotype. A much larger clone differs from this one at a single base, so this may be a read error. The chain links TRBV12-3 or TRBV12-4 to TRBJ1-2; 10 positions match TRBD1. The CDR3 runs to 11 residues. V shed 8 bases, J shed 13 bases, and the junction held 7 bases outside the gene matches. The CDR3 nucleotides are TGTGCCAGCTTGGACAGGGGGAGCTGCACCTTC. Translated, it gives CASLDRGSCTF.

V is TRBV14 and J is TRBJ2-2, with 7 bases fitting TRBD1. The CDR3 runs to 15 residues. Germline loops: CDR1 SGHDN, CDR2 FVKESK. J was trimmed by 4 bases and V by 6 bases; bases with no gene match: 8. The CDR3: CASSRDSQGTGELFF. CDR3 in DNA: TGTGCCAGCAGTCGGGACAGCCAGGGCACCGGGGAGCTGTTTTTT.

As concerns this clonotype: A much bigger clone sits one base away, suggesting this may be a read error. CDR3 region: CTSSLEGTGNSPLHF. CDR3 sequence (DNA): TGCACCAGCAGCTTGGAGGGGACAGGGAATTCACCCCTCCACTTT. The chain carries TRBV5-1 and TRBJ1-6; 9 bases agree with TRBD1. The CDR3 contains 15 residues. Germline CDR1 and CDR2: SGHRS and YFSETQ.

A note on this clonotype: It may be a read error: a sequence one base away is much more abundant. CDR3 bases: TGTGCCAGCAGAGGGGAAGTTTCTAATTCACCCCTCCACTTT. This codes for CASRGEVSNSPLHF. This chain links TRBV2 with TRBJ1-6; a possible D gene is TRBD1 (5 bases). The V and J ends lost 6 bases and 6 bases respectively, with 12 bases between them. Germline values: CDR1 SNHLY, CDR2 FYNNEI. CDR3 length: 14 amino acids.

This chain connects TRBV7-9 to TRBJ1-4; 7 nucleotides agree with TRBD1. CDR3 size: 16 residues. Trimming at V came to 1 base and at J to 14 bases, leaving 16 bases not matched to a gene. The V gene's germline CDR1 is SEHNR and CDR2 FQNEAQ (reference sequence). The CDR3 DNA reads as TGTGCCAGCAGCTTAGAGCGCCCGCAGGGGGTAGGCGGGCTGTTTTTT. Translating gives CASSLERPQGVGGLFF. Looking up the rest from reference TRBV7-9 and TRBJ1-4 gives the full variable domain: DTGVSQNPRHKITKRGQNVTFRCDPISEHNRLYWYRQTLGQGPEFLTYFQNEAQLEKSRLLSDRFSAERPKGSFSTLEIQRTEQGDSAMYLCASSLERPQGVGGLFFGSGTQLSVL.

The chain recombines TRBV29-1 with TRBJ1-2; no clear D. In germline, CDR1 is SQVTM, CDR2 ANQGSEA. Trimming cost V 3 bases and J 9 bases, with 11 bases left between them. The CDR3 consists of 11 residues. The CDR3: CSVEGASSYTF. For the CDR3, the DNA is TGCAGCGTTGAGGGAGCCTCCAGCTACACCTTC.

Notes on this clonotype: The conserved closing phenylalanine or tryptophan is absent in this CDR3, likely reflecting a read error. It is unclear where the CDR3 begins or ends on the DNA, so no DNA is shown, and the CDR3 is as TCRdb lists it. V usage is TRBV2 and J usage is TRBJ1-3; the table's D call of TRBD1 was not tested on the DNA. In germline, CDR1 is SNHLY, CDR2 FYNNEI. The CDR3 sequence runs 8 residues, both termini included. The CDR3 protein is CASSETRV.

This chain joins TRBV12-3 or TRBV12-4 and TRBJ1-5, with 7 bases fitting TRBD1. Trimming took 5 bases from V and 6 from J; bases not matched to a gene: 10. The CDR3 contains 15 residues. As DNA, the CDR3 is TGTGCCAGCAGTCTACAGACAGGGTGGGCTCAGCCCCAGCATTTT. Amino acids: CASSLQTGWAQPQHF.

The sample holds many counts of this clonotype. The V call is TRBV24-1, the J call TRBJ1-2; TRBD1 is a possible D gene (5 bases). There are 12 residues in the CDR3. Trimming pared 4 bases from V and 8 bases from J, leaving 10 bases between. Germline CDR1 and CDR2: KGHDR and SFDVKD. The CDR3 spells CATSDNTGGYTF. The CDR3 nucleotides are TGTGCCACCAGTGACAACACAGGAGGCTACACCTTC.

The chain couples TRBV25-1 to TRBJ1-3, with 9 bases aligning to TRBD1. CDR1 and CDR2 from the germline V gene are MGHDK and SYGVNS. This CDR3 contains 15 residues. CDR3 sequence (DNA): TGTGCTCTCCTACCTGGACAGGGGAGCGGAAACACCATATATTTT. Its translation: CALLPGQGSGNTIYF. Full variable domain (missing parts from reference TRBV25-1 and TRBJ1-3): EADIYQTPRYLVIGTGKKITLECSQTMGHDKMYWYQQDPGMELHLIHYSYGVNSTEKGDLSSESTVSRIRTEHFPLTLESARPSHTSQYLCALLPGQGSGNTIYFGEGSWLTVV.

This clonotype was seen repeatedly, ten times or more. The chain couples TRBV19 to TRBJ1-5, with unresolved D. This CDR3 comprises 12 residues. Between the trimmed V and J ends, which lost 6 bases and 6 bases, there was a span of 9 bases. Germline values: CDR1 LNHDA, CDR2 SQIVND (reference sequence). The CDR3 reads CASRMRSQPQHF. The CDR3 region has the DNA TGTGCCAGTAGGATGCGGAGTCAGCCCCAGCATTTT. The entire variable domain, with the rest obtained from reference TRBV19 and TRBJ1-5, is as follows: DGGITQSPKYLFRKEGQNVTLSCEQNLNHDAMYWYRQDPGQGLRLIYYSQIVNDFQKGDIAEGYSVSREKKESFPLTVTSAQKNPTAFYLCASRMRSQPQHFGDGTRLSIL.

This clonotype was counted at least ten times. The chain combines TRBV20-1 with TRBJ2-7; a possible D gene is TRBD1 (5 bases). Germline CDR1 is DFQATT and CDR2 is SNEGSKA (reference sequence). V lost 2 bases and J lost 0, with 11 bases in between. The CDR3 has 14 amino acids. In nucleotides, the CDR3 is TGCAGTGCTAGAAGGGGCTCCAGCTCCTACGAGCAGTACTTC. It codes for CSARRGSSSYEQYF.